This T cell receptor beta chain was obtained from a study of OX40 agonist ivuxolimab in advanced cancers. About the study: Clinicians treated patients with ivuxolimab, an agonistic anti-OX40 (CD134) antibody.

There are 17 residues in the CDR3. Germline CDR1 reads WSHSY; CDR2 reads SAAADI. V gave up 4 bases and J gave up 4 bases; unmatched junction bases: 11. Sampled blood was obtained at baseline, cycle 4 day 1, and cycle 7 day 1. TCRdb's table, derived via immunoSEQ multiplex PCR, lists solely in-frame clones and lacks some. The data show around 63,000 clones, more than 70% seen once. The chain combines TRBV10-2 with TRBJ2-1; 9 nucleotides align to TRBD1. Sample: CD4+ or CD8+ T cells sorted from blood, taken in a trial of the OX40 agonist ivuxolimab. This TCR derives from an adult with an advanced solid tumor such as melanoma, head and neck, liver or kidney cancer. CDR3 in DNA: TGCGCCAGCAGTGGGGGGACAGGGAGGGTGCGTTACAATGAGCAGTTCTTC. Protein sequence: CASSGGTGRVRYNEQFF.